This TCR beta chain was identified during a study of T cell changes during pregnancy in multiple sclerosis. The CDR3 runs 16 residues. Trimming removed 4 bases from V and 0 bases from J, with 13 bases in between. The germline V gene has CDR1 SGHKS and CDR2 YYEKEE (reference sequence). Here immunoSEQ multiplex PCR was the method, and the copy in TCRdb shows in-frame clones only, minus some. The table shows 30,000 to 35,000 clones, with roughly 87% occurring only once. The V gene is TRBV5-5, the J gene TRBJ2-2, with TRBD2 as a possible D gene (6 bases). The receptor was isolated from a female donor with multiple sclerosis, enrolled in a pregnancy study. The input for sequencing was CD8+ T cells from peripheral blood mononuclear cells, taken in the first trimester of pregnancy. The CDR3 reads CASSIPAGTNTGELFF. The CDR3 region has the DNA TGTGCCAGCAGCATTCCAGCGGGTACGAACACCGGGGAGCTGTTTTTT.